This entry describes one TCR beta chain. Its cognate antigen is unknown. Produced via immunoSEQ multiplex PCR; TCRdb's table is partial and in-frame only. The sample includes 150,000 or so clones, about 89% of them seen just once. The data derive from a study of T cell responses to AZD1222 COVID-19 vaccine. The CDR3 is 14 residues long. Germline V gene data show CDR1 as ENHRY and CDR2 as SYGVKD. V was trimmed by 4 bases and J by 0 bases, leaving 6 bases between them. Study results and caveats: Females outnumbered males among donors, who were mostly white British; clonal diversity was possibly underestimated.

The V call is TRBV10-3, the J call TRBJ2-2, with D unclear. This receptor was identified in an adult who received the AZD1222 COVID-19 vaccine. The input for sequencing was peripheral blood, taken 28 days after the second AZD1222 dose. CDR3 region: CAISGTTNTGELFF. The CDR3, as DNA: TGTGCCATCAGTGGAACCACGAACACCGGGGAGCTGTTTTTT.